This entry is about one T cell receptor (beta chain). Germline CDR1 and CDR2: SGHDT and YYEEEE. Trimming shortened V by 1 base and J by 0 bases, and 5 bases separated the two germline ends. This CDR3 is 14 amino acids long. The study ran its PCR with 60 Vbeta and 13 Jbeta primers. Clones were read by immunoSEQ multiplex PCR, and TCRdb kept only the in-frame ones, dropping some. The sample includes 150,000 to 200,000 clones, 75% to 90% seen only once; the top ten take under 2%. The data stem from a study of cytomegalovirus exposure and HLA in healthy donors. This clonotype was sampled from a woman aged 18 to 35 in good health and CMV-seronegative. The genes are TRBV5-6 and TRBJ1-3; D is unclear. Sequenced: PBMCs. The CDR3 protein is CASSLRSSGNTIYF. The CDR3 DNA follows: TGTGCCAGCAGCTTGCGGAGCTCTGGAAACACCATATATTTT.